This entry lists 10 T cell receptor beta chains sequenced from one sample in a study of CXCR3-negative and CXCR3-positive naive CD8 T cells (dated by TCRdb to the late 2010s). This sample was sequenced with a NextSeq 550. The Human TCR Profiling Kit (MiLaboratory) was used to prepare UMI-labeled 5' RACE TRB cDNA libraries. TCRdb reprocessed the reads into one record per CDR3 protein sequence, lacking DNA. The sample's own table lists 55,000 to 65,000 distinct CDR3 sequences. Of the sample, 4.3% is held by the ten largest clones. The sequencing sample was made of naive CXCR3- CD8+ T cells from blood. This sample's cell subset or site label indicates: CD45RO-CCR7+CD27+CD95- naive CD8+ T cells lacking CXCR3 (TNR3-). Source of these receptors: a human donor in good health. Some clones in this sample may be carry-over from other donors' samples.

This sequence joins TRBV29-1 and TRBJ2-1. This CDR3 has 11 residues. Germline V lookup: CDR1 SQVTM, CDR2 ANQGSEA. The CDR3 here is CSVVLLNEQFF.

The gene calls are TRBV5-1 and TRBJ1-5; the D gene TCRdb calls, TRBD1, cannot be checked with no DNA. CDR1 and CDR2 from the germline V gene are SGHRS and YFSETQ. The CDR3 has 14 residues. This chain's CDR3 is CASSSPGAGQPQHF.

This chain connects TRBV7-6 to TRBJ2-3; TCRdb selects TRBD1, and the lack of DNA leaves this call unchecked. CDR3 length: 15 residues. Per germline, CDR1 SGHVS and CDR2 FNYEAQ. CDR3 protein: CASSLASGGTDTQYF.

The chain links TRBV30 to TRBJ1-1. Germline loops: CDR1 GTSNPN, CDR2 SVGIG (reference sequence). The CDR3 spans 11 residues. CDR3 residues: CAWSATGLAFF.

J is TRBJ2-3 and V is TRBV14. Germline V gene data show CDR1 as SGHDN and CDR2 as FVKESK. This CDR3 has 16 amino acids. The CDR3 loop is CASSPRWSYGTDTQYF.

CDR3 amino acids: CSVDVEGEQYF. The V and J genes are TRBV29-1 and TRBJ2-7; checking the TCRdb D call of TRBD2 is not possible without DNA. This CDR3 is built from 11 residues. Germline CDR1 and CDR2: SQVTM and ANQGSEA.

The V call is TRBV10-1, the J call TRBJ2-7; TCRdb gives TRBD2 as the D gene, but with no DNA this cannot be confirmed. The CDR3 contains 18 residues. CDR1 WNHNN and CDR2 SYGVQD come from the germline V gene (reference sequence). This chain's CDR3 is CASSDRAGATIGEYEQYF.

The chain couples TRBV6-2 or TRBV6-3 to TRBJ2-1. Per germline, CDR1 MNHEY and CDR2 SVGEGT. CDR3 length: 12 amino acids. CDR3: CASSYAGDNRFF.

This chain joins TRBV28 and TRBJ1-6; TCRdb lists TRBD1, though no DNA is available to test this call. This CDR3 spans 14 amino acids. In germline, CDR1 is MDHEN, CDR2 SYDVKM. CDR3 sequence: CASTSPGDGSPLHF.

V usage is TRBV20-1 and J usage is TRBJ1-2; TCRdb outputs TRBD1, but without DNA this stays unchecked. The CDR3 totals 15 residues. CDR1 is DFQATT and CDR2 is SNEGSKA in the germline V gene (reference sequence). CDR3 region: CSAREQGALTSGYTF.